Each of the 10 T cell receptor beta chains below was sequenced from the same sample in a study of neurological immune-mediated disorders. Time point denoted: longitudinal time-point 3. TCRdb reanalysed the 5' RACE reads using MiXCR and keeps one entry per CDR3 protein. The sample has roughly 100,000 distinct CDR3 sequences; 10% to 12% are singletons. Sequenced: PBMCs. The receptor set was obtained from a female donor with HTLV-1-associated myelopathy (HAM/TSP).

This clonotype was seen many times. The V and J genes are TRBV4-2 and TRBJ2-3; TRBD2 matches 10 bases. Germline V CDR1 and CDR2: LGHNA, YNFKEQ. Losses at the gene ends were 1 base for V and 10 bases for J; bases not matched to a gene: 5. The CDR3 totals 14 residues. CDR3 nucleotide sequence: TGTGCCAGCAGCCAAGCCTCCGGACTAGCGGCGCAGTATTTT. It specifies CASSQASGLAAQYF.

This clonotype was seen many times. The chain has TRBV21-1 and TRBJ1-5; TRBD1 is the table's D call, not checked against the DNA. TRBV21-1 corresponds to a pseudogene. The CDR3 is 16 amino acids. The CDR3 region is CASSKYAKGGGQPQHF. The DNA for the CDR3 is TGTGCCAGCAGCAAGTACGCGAAGGGGGGAGGTCAGCCCCAGCATTTT.

Written as DNA, the CDR3 is TGTGCCAGCAGTCCTATTACCCCCGGGGGCAAGCAGTTCTTC. This translates into CASSPITPGGKQFF. The V call is TRBV28, the J call TRBJ2-1, with D tentatively TRBD1 or TRBD2 (6 bases each). Germline V gives CDR1 MDHEN, CDR2 SYDVKM. The length of the CDR3 is 14 residues. V gave up 5 bases and J gave up 11 bases, with 19 bases separating them.

This clonotype came up many times. This chain connects TRBV5-1 to TRBJ1-1; possible D gene TRBD1, 5 bases. The CDR3 extends over 15 amino acids. Germline-derived CDR1 and CDR2 are SGHRS and YFSETQ. Trimming removed 0 bases at V and 0 bases at J, with 9 bases between. The CDR3 bases are TGCGCCAGCAGCTTGGCGGGACCGCTGAACACTGAAGCTTTCTTT. Its protein product is CASSLAGPLNTEAFF.

This clonotype was counted a few times. The genes are TRBV7-9 and TRBJ2-5, with unresolved D. The V and J ends lost 5 bases and 3 bases respectively, with 10 bases between them. The CDR3 totals 13 residues. The germline V gene encodes CDR1 SEHNR and CDR2 FQNEAQ (reference sequence). DNA for the CDR3: TGTGCCAGCAGCCTGAGCCCAGAAGAGACCCAGTACTTC. The encoded protein is CASSLSPEETQYF.

This clonotype was picked up many times. The J gene is TRBJ2-7, the V gene TRBV12-3 or TRBV12-4; a weak D match, TRBD2 (6 bases). V gave up 6 bases and J gave up 6 bases, with 18 bases separating them. This CDR3 spans 14 amino acids. The CDR3, as DNA: TGTGCCAGCAGCCCCCCGCGGGTCGGGAGCGAGCAGTACTTC. Its translation is CASSPPRVGSEQYF.

In this sample, this clonotype turned up many times. This rearrangement joins TRBV10-3 to TRBJ2-7, with D possibly matching TRBD2 (6 bases). V lost 4 bases and J lost 6, with 13 bases in between. The CDR3 is 13 residues long. Germline V gene lookup returns CDR1 ENHRY and CDR2 SYGVKD. For the CDR3, the DNA is TGTGCCATCAGTGCTCTGGGGGGATTCGAGCAGTACTTC. It encodes CAISALGGFEQYF.

In its sample, this clonotype was seen many times. The gene calls are TRBV6-5 and TRBJ2-1; no clear D. V gave up 0 bases and J gave up 5 bases, with 8 bases separating them. CDR3 length equals 14 residues. From germline, CDR1 is MNHEY and CDR2 SVGAGI. The CDR3 coding sequence is TGTGCCAGCAGTTACTCCGCTTCAGACAATGAGCAGTTCTTC. Its protein product is CASSYSASDNEQFF.

This clonotype was observed a few times. The chain couples TRBV4-1 to TRBJ1-4; D remains unclear. The CDR3 covers 15 residues. From germline, CDR1 is MGHRA and CDR2 YSYEKL. V was clipped by 6 bases and J by 7 bases, with 18 bases between them. DNA of the CDR3: TGCGCCAGCAGTTTACGTACGGGGAATTTTGAAAAACTGTTTTTT. Its protein is CASSLRTGNFEKLFF.

CDR3 sequence: CSGSRAGSTDTQYF. CDR3 coding DNA: TGCAGCGGGTCTCGGGCGGGTTCCACAGATACGCAGTATTTT. The chain recombines TRBV29-1 with TRBJ2-3; a weak D match, TRBD2 (5 bases). The CDR3 contains 14 residues. Germline CDR1 and CDR2: SQVTM and ANQGSEA. V shed 7 bases and J shed 2 bases, with 16 bases lying between them.